This T cell receptor beta chain derives from a study of T cells in Graves' hyperthyroidism and ophthalmopathy. General observations from the study: The model anticipated ophthalmopathy a median approximately six months pre-onset. A 13 V-J signature model discriminated ophthalmopathy versus stable hyperthyroidism.

It was considered stable Graves' hyperthyroidism when ophthalmopathy did not progress within 18 months. From RNA transcripts, TCR beta CDR3 regions were amplified. HTBI primers were employed in a first-round RT-PCR of the TCR CDR3. One entry per CDR3 protein results from TCRdb running MiXCR on the multiplex PCR reads. The sample has hundreds of thousands of distinct CDR3 sequences; over 15% are singletons. The V end lost 2 bases, the J end lost 1 base, and 11 bases lay between the germline ends. The CDR3 extends over 15 amino acids. Germline CDR1 reads KGHSH; CDR2 reads LQKENI. A remark on this clonotype: No antigen is known for it.

The sequence was collected from a woman between 18 and 29 years old with Graves' hyperthyroidism. The chain links TRBV18 to TRBJ2-5; tentative D call: TRBD2 (5 bases). Sequencing was done on a sample of blood. In DNA form, the CDR3 reads TGTGCCAGCTCACCAACCCGGACTCCCCAAGAGACCCAGTACTTC. It is translated as CASSPTRTPQETQYF.